The 6 T cell receptor beta chains below were found in one sample sequenced in a study of CXCR3-negative and CXCR3-positive naive CD8 T cells. TRB cDNA was prepared as libraries by UMI-labeled 5' RACE. Reanalyzing the 5' RACE reads, TCRdb keeps one entry per CDR3 protein, without DNA. The listing records over 45,000 distinct CDR3 sequences. Material for sequencing was memory CD8+ T cells from blood. These receptors originate from a human donor in good health. Some clones in this sample may be carry-over from other donors' samples.

The chain employs TRBV24-1 and TRBJ2-3; with no DNA, the TCRdb D assignment of TRBD2 cannot be verified. Looked up from germline, CDR1 is KGHDR and CDR2 is SFDVKD. The CDR3 extends over 15 amino acids. Here the CDR3 reads CATSDPGTTGDTQYF.

This rearrangement joins TRBV4-1 to TRBJ2-7; as DNA is missing, the TRBD2 call by TCRdb cannot be tested. There are 16 residues in the CDR3. The V gene's germline CDR1 is MGHRA and CDR2 YSYEKL. This chain's CDR3 is CASSQDGSGSFYEQYF.

The chain combines TRBV2 with TRBJ2-7; TCRdb's D gene call, TRBD1, goes unchecked for lack of DNA. CDR1 is SNHLY, CDR2 FYNNEI, per germline. The CDR3 length is 12 residues. This CDR3 is CASSEMGDEQYF.

The V and J genes are TRBV28 and TRBJ2-5; TCRdb returns TRBD1, unconfirmable since there is no DNA. The germline V gene has CDR1 MDHEN and CDR2 SYDVKM. The CDR3 runs to 14 residues. The CDR3 protein is CASSLARGIETQYF.

The chain combines TRBV9 with TRBJ2-1; the TCRdb call, TRBD2, lacks DNA for checking. The CDR3 extends over 16 amino acids. Per germline, CDR1 SGDLS and CDR2 YYNGEE. This CDR3 reads CASSGLAGGTYNEQFF.

The chain carries TRBV4-2 and TRBJ1-5. The CDR3 length is 13 residues. Germline V lookup: CDR1 LGHNA, CDR2 YNFKEQ. The CDR3 spells CASSPWAGQPQHF.